This T cell receptor (beta chain) was documented in a study of chemoradiotherapy in HPV16-positive cancers. Samples were taken several times over chemoradiotherapy. V shed 4 bases and J 2 bases; nucleotides not matched to a gene: 4. This CDR3 has 16 residues. Libraries were prepared by immunoSEQ multiplex PCR; TCRdb keeps only in-frame clonotypes and omits some of them. The table has some 34,000 clones, approximately 92% seen once. The receptor comes from a human donor with HPV-associated anogenital cancer. The sample in question was blood, obtained from a patient who underwent chemoradiotherapy. The chain is built from TRBV23-1 and TRBJ2-3; 12 bases agree with TRBD2. TRBV23-1 is placed among ORFs of uncertain function. The CDR3 region is CASSLRLAGATDTQYF. The DNA of the CDR3 is TGCGCCAGCAGTCTCCGACTAGCGGGGGCCACAGATACGCAGTATTTT.